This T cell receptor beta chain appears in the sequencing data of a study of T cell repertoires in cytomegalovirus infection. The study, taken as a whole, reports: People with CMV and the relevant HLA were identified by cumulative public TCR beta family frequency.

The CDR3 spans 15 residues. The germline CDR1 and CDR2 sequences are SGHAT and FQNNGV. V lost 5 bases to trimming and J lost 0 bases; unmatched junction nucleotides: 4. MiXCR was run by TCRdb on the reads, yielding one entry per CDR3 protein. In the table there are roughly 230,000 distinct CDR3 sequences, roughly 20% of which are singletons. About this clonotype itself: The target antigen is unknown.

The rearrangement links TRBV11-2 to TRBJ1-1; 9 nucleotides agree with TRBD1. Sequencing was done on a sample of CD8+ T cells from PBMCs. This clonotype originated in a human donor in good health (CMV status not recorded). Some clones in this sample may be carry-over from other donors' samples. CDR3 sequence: CASSKWTGVNTEAFF. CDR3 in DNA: TGTGCCAGCAGCAAGTGGACAGGGGTGAACACTGAAGCTTTCTTT.